Listed below are T cell receptor beta chains from one sample, sequenced in a study of blood T cells in healthy people across ages. TCRdb fed the 5' RACE reads into MiXCR, producing one record per CDR3 protein. The top ten hold 10% to 15% of the sample, which has 650,000 to 1,000,000 distinct CDR3 sequences, roughly 34% seen once. Sample: blood. The receptors originated from a young man in good health. Both conserved end residues are part of each CDR3. D genes are given only for firm matches. Size tells how often a clone was seen (once, few, many) or the class of an expanded clone, and some rows leave it out.

v_call: TRBV7-2; d_call: TRBD2; j_call: TRBJ2-3; cdr3_length: 16; clone_size: .; cdr3_nt: TGTGCCAGCAGCTTAGAAGGACTAGCGGGGACAGATACGCAGTATTTT; cdr3_aa: CASSLEGLAGTDTQYF
v_call: TRBV5-1; d_call: .; j_call: TRBJ2-5; cdr3_length: 15; clone_size: .; cdr3_nt: TGCGCCAGCAGCACGGAAATACAGGAGAACAATGAGCAGTACTTC; cdr3_aa: CASSTEIQENNEQYF
v_call: TRBV12-3/TRBV12-4; d_call: TRBD2; j_call: TRBJ2-3; cdr3_length: 21; clone_size: .; cdr3_nt: TGTGCCAGCAGTTTAGCGCGTAGGGGACTAGCGGGGGCCGGGGGCACAGATACGCAGTATTTT; cdr3_aa: CASSLARRGLAGAGGTDTQYF
v_call: TRBV10-3; d_call: TRBD1; j_call: TRBJ2-7; cdr3_length: 16; clone_size: .; cdr3_nt: TGTGCCATCAGTGAGTCGTTTATGGGACAGAGCTACGAGCAGTACTTC; cdr3_aa: CAISESFMGQSYEQYF
v_call: TRBV6-1; d_call: .; j_call: TRBJ1-1; cdr3_length: 15; clone_size: .; cdr3_nt: TGTGCCAGCAGTGAAGGGCGGATCATGAACACTGAAGCTTTCTTT; cdr3_aa: CASSEGRIMNTEAFF
v_call: TRBV20-1; d_call: .; j_call: TRBJ1-5; cdr3_length: 13; clone_size: few; cdr3_nt: TGCAGTGCTAGTGGGCCGTATGATCAGCCCCAGCATTTT; cdr3_aa: CSASGPYDQPQHF
v_call: TRBV12-3/TRBV12-4; d_call: TRBD2; j_call: TRBJ2-5; cdr3_length: 16; clone_size: .; cdr3_nt: TGTGCCAGCAGCCCTACTAGCGGGGGGGCGGAGGAGACCCAGTACTTC; cdr3_aa: CASSPTSGGAEETQYF
v_call: TRBV7-9; d_call: .; j_call: TRBJ2-7; cdr3_length: 11; clone_size: .; cdr3_nt: TGTGCCAGCACCAACTCGCAGGAGCAGTACTTC; cdr3_aa: CASTNSQEQYF
v_call: TRBV4-2; d_call: .; j_call: TRBJ2-3; cdr3_length: 16; clone_size: few; cdr3_nt: TGTGCCAGCGGCCATTCCCTAGCGACGGGCACAGATACGCAGTATTTT; cdr3_aa: CASGHSLATGTDTQYF
v_call: TRBV10-2; d_call: .; j_call: TRBJ2-3; cdr3_length: 17; clone_size: many; cdr3_nt: TGCGCCAGCAGTGAGAAGGTTCCAGGGAACTTCCGAGATACGCAGTATTTT; cdr3_aa: CASSEKVPGNFRDTQYF
v_call: TRBV7-6; d_call: TRBD1; j_call: TRBJ2-5; cdr3_length: 16; clone_size: few; cdr3_nt: TGTGCCAGCAGCAACAAGTGGGGACAGGTCCAAGAGACCCAGTACTTC; cdr3_aa: CASSNKWGQVQETQYF
v_call: TRBV10-3; d_call: TRBD1; j_call: TRBJ2-2; cdr3_length: 15; clone_size: .; cdr3_nt: TGTGCCATCAGAGAAACCGGGACAGCTACCGGGGAGCTGTTTTTT; cdr3_aa: CAIRETGTATGELFF
v_call: TRBV7-2; d_call: .; j_call: TRBJ2-1; cdr3_length: 13; clone_size: .; cdr3_nt: TGTGCCAGCAGCTTAGAAATGGGCAATGAGCAGTTCTTC; cdr3_aa: CASSLEMGNEQFF
v_call: TRBV7-6; d_call: TRBD1; j_call: TRBJ2-3; cdr3_length: 16; clone_size: .; cdr3_nt: TGTGCCAGCACCCTTAGGGGGCAGGGGATAGCAGGTACGCAGTATTTT; cdr3_aa: CASTLRGQGIAGTQYF
v_call: TRBV6-5; d_call: .; j_call: TRBJ1-2; cdr3_length: 15; clone_size: .; cdr3_nt: TGTGCCAGCAGTACCGGGACACTCCCTGACTATGGCTACACCTTC; cdr3_aa: CASSTGTLPDYGYTF
v_call: TRBV20-1; d_call: .; j_call: TRBJ2-1; cdr3_length: 15; clone_size: .; cdr3_nt: TGCAGTGCTAGAGATTTTATCAGGGGACTCAATGAGCAGTTCTTC; cdr3_aa: CSARDFIRGLNEQFF
v_call: TRBV29-1; d_call: .; j_call: TRBJ2-3; cdr3_length: 17; clone_size: .; cdr3_nt: TGCAGCGTTGAAACCACGGCTGGGGGGCTATATATGGATACGCAGTATTTT; cdr3_aa: CSVETTAGGLYMDTQYF
v_call: TRBV28; d_call: .; j_call: TRBJ2-7; cdr3_length: 16; clone_size: .; cdr3_nt: TGTGCCAGCAGTTTAAGTTTAGGGGACATAACCTACGAGCAGTACTTC; cdr3_aa: CASSLSLGDITYEQYF